This entry lists 24 T cell receptor beta chains sequenced from one sample in a study of blood T cell repertoires in COVID-19 (dated by TCRdb to between 2020 and 2021). Libraries were built with the immunoSEQ multiplex PCR assay. TCRdb holds this immuneACCESS table with in-frame rearrangements only. Some clones are missing; in checked studies, unresolved V genes explain under half, and the rest has no known cause. Here the sample has about 130,000 clones; approximately 86% occur a single time. The leading ten clones occupy under 2.5% of the sample. Source material: PBMCs or T cells enriched from blood (not recorded which). The origin of the receptors is a woman between 50 and 59 years old who had recovered from COVID-19.

Note on this clone: The junction does not match germline at one end; this may be a read error. The genes are TRBV7-7 and TRBJ2-1; the D gene is possibly TRBD2 (6 bases). This CDR3 is built from 17 residues. The germline gives CDR1 SSHAT, CDR2 FNYEAQ (reference sequence). The CDR3 spells CASSPQDYHKSSNEQFF. The CDR3 bases are TGTGCTAGCAGCCCTCAGGACTACCATAAAAGCTCCAATGAGCAGTTCTTC.

The chain recombines TRBV7-8 with TRBJ2-7, with D tentatively TRBD1 (6 bases). This CDR3 has 13 amino acids. Germline loops: CDR1 SGHVS, CDR2 FQNEAQ. Between the trimmed V and J ends, which lost 7 bases and 3 bases, there was a span of 13 bases. The DNA for the CDR3 is TGTGCCAGCACCCCAGGGGATGTCTACGAGCAGTACTTC. Its translation: CASTPGDVYEQYF.

The chain combines TRBV27 with TRBJ1-6; 8 nucleotides match TRBD1. The CDR3 is made up of 16 amino acids. In germline, CDR1 is MNHEY, CDR2 SMNVEV (reference sequence). V trimming: 1 base; J trimming: 4 bases; junction bases outside the gene matches: 3. The DNA for the CDR3 is TGTGCCAGCAGTTTATACGGACAGGGTTATAATTCACCCCTCCACTTT. This sequence encodes CASSLYGQGYNSPLHF.

This sequence joins TRBV7-9 and TRBJ2-7; TRBD1 matches 8 bases. Germline CDR1 and CDR2: SEHNR and FQNEAQ (reference sequence). CDR3 size: 15 residues. V trimming: 1 base; J trimming: 6 bases; junction bases outside the gene matches: 8. In DNA, the CDR3 is TGTGCCAGCAGCTTAGTGTCAGGGGGCCTCTCCGAGCAGTACTTC. This sequence encodes CASSLVSGGLSEQYF.

The chain links TRBV30 to TRBJ2-2; D might be TRBD2 (5 bases). The germline V gene encodes CDR1 GTSNPN and CDR2 SVGIG (reference sequence). V was cut by 1 base and J by 6 bases, with 9 bases left in between. The length of the CDR3 is 13 residues. CDR3 sequence: CAWSDGSPGELFF. CDR3 in DNA: TGTGCCTGGAGTGATGGGAGCCCCGGGGAGCTGTTTTTT.

Points on this clone: One junction end does not reproduce the germline sequence, and a read error may be involved. The chain employs TRBV23-1 and TRBJ2-7, with TRBD1 matching 10 bases. TRBV23-1 carries the ORF label, with uncertain function. The CDR3 covers 17 residues. DNA of the CDR3: TGCGCCAGGAGTCAAAAACCGGGGACAGGGGACACCTACGAGCAGTACTTC. It codes for CARSQKPGTGDTYEQYF.

This clone was seen only a few times. The V gene is TRBV6-2 or TRBV6-3, the J gene TRBJ2-5; 10 bases match TRBD1. Trimming cost V 5 bases and J 4 bases; bases outside gene matches: 7. Looked up from germline, CDR1 is MNHEY and CDR2 is SVGEGT. The CDR3 covers 15 residues. CDR3 bases: TGTGCCAGCAGTCAAGGGACAGGGGAAGCAGAGACCCAGTACTTC. This gives the protein CASSQGTGEAETQYF.

This chain joins TRBV14 and TRBJ2-2, with D hard to call. The ends were cut back, 4 bases at V and 6 bases at J, with 9 bases in the middle. Germline V gene lookup returns CDR1 SGHDN and CDR2 FVKESK. The CDR3 sequence is 13 residues long. CDR3 nucleotides: TGTGCCAGCAGCCTTGTAACTGCCGGGGAGCTGTTTTTT. This encodes CASSLVTAGELFF. The whole variable domain, filled in from reference TRBV14 and TRBJ2-2, reads EAGVTQFPSHSVIEKGQTVTLRCDPISGHDNLYWYRRVMGKEIKFLLHFVKESKQDESGMPNNRFLAERTGGTYSTLKVQPAELEDSGVYFCASSLVTAGELFFGEGSRLTVL.

The chain recombines TRBV6-1 with TRBJ1-1; weak D call: TRBD1 (5 bases). The V gene's germline CDR1 is MNHNS and CDR2 SASEGT. The V gene lost 1 base and the J gene lost 11 bases, with 14 bases spanning the gap. The CDR3 runs to 13 residues. In DNA, the CDR3 is TGTGCCAGCAGTGAAGGGGCAGGGTATGGGGCTTTCTTT. Translating gives CASSEGAGYGAFF.

The chain is built from TRBV2 and TRBJ1-1, with D perhaps matching TRBD1 (6 bases). The CDR3 length is 15 residues. Looked up from germline, CDR1 is SNHLY and CDR2 is FYNNEI. The V end was cut by 6 bases, the J end by 1 base, with 15 bases between. The CDR3, as DNA: TGTGCCAGCAGGCCTGGGCGGGGGGCGAACACTGAAGCTTTCTTT. This encodes CASRPGRGANTEAFF.

The V and J genes are TRBV10-2 and TRBJ1-1; 8 nucleotides line up with TRBD1. Losses at the gene ends were 6 bases for V and 1 base for J; bases not matched to a gene: 7. In germline, CDR1 is WSHSY, CDR2 SAAADI. The CDR3 has 15 amino acids. The CDR3 nucleotides are TGCGCCAGCAGGAGAGTGGACAGGGCGAACACTGAAGCTTTCTTT. This sequence encodes CASRRVDRANTEAFF.

With regard to this clone: The sample contains more than one DNA sequence encoding this CDR3. The chain has TRBV4-1 and TRBJ1-2; no definite D call. Germline V gene sequence: CDR1 MGHRA, CDR2 YSYEKL. Trimming cost V 8 bases and J 3 bases, with 10 bases left between them. The CDR3 runs 12 residues. The CDR3 loop is CASSQGDYGYTF. The CDR3 nucleotides read TGCGCCAGCTCCCAAGGAGACTATGGCTACACCTTC.

The chain combines TRBV5-1 with TRBJ2-3, with 7 bases matching TRBD2. The CDR3 is 17 residues long. CDR1 and CDR2 (germline): SGHRS, YFSETQ. Trimming took 1 base from V and 0 from J; bases not matched to a gene: 8. The CDR3 DNA follows: TGCGCCAGCAGCTTGTTCGGACTAGACAGTAGCACAGATACGCAGTATTTT. Protein product: CASSLFGLDSSTDTQYF.

The genes are TRBV9 and TRBJ2-1, with TRBD2 identical over 13 bases. From germline, CDR1 is SGDLS and CDR2 YYNGEE. V dropped 4 bases and J dropped 10; count of bases not matched to a gene: 5. The CDR3 is 14 residues long. CDR3 bases: TGTGCCAGCAGCCCCAGGGGACTAGCGGGAGAGCAGTTCTTC. This translates into CASSPRGLAGEQFF.

The chain is built from TRBV6-5 and TRBJ1-6; 9 bases are a match to TRBD1. J lost 9 bases, V lost 0 bases, and 6 bases had no gene match. CDR1 and CDR2 from the germline V gene are MNHEY and SVGAGI. This CDR3 is built from 16 residues. DNA of the CDR3: TGTGCCAGCAGTTACTCTGGGACAGGGCGGTCTTCACCCCTCCACTTT. Translating it yields CASSYSGTGRSSPLHF.

The chain couples TRBV7-2 to TRBJ1-1; D call uncertain. The ends were cut back, 1 base at V and 1 base at J, with 10 bases in the middle. The germline gives CDR1 SGHTA, CDR2 FQGNSA. The CDR3 extends over 15 amino acids. CDR3 DNA: TGTGCCAGCAGCTTAGAGGTCAGGCCGAACACTGAAGCTTTCTTT. Protein sequence: CASSLEVRPNTEAFF.

V gene TRBV7-8 combines with J gene TRBJ1-1; D call uncertain. Trimming removed 5 bases at V and 7 bases at J, with 8 bases between. Germline loops: CDR1 SGHVS, CDR2 FQNEAQ. The CDR3 is 11 residues long. The chain's CDR3 is CASSPQVEAFF. The CDR3 nucleotides read TGTGCCAGCAGCCCCCAGGTTGAAGCTTTCTTT.

This chain uses TRBV2 with TRBJ1-2; D not certain. Trimming stripped 3 bases from V and 2 bases from J, with 19 bases between. Germline lookup yields CDR1 SNHLY and CDR2 FYNNEI. The CDR3 has 17 residues. The CDR3 DNA reads TGTGCCAGCAGTGACGAAATTAAACGGGGTATGAACTATGGCTACACCTTC. It yields the protein CASSDEIKRGMNYGYTF.

This sequence joins TRBV5-1 and TRBJ1-6; weak D call: TRBD1 (6 bases). The CDR3 loop spans 14 amino acids. V dropped 0 bases and J dropped 10 bases, with 11 bases sitting between them. The germline V gene encodes CDR1 SGHRS and CDR2 YFSETQ. CDR3 DNA: TGCGCCAGCAGCTTGGGACAGGAGAGCTCACCCCTCCACTTT. Protein: CASSLGQESSPLHF.

The sample holds one count of this clone. The rearrangement uses TRBV9 and TRBJ1-1; the D gene is possibly TRBD1 (5 bases). Germline CDR1 and CDR2: SGDLS and YYNGEE. The CDR3 totals 14 residues. Trimming took off 5 bases at V and 4 bases at J, with 15 bases between the two ends. As DNA, the CDR3 is TGTGCCAGCAGGTCAGGGTTGGGAAGCACTGAAGCTTTCTTT. Amino acid sequence: CASRSGLGSTEAFF.

V gene TRBV18 combines with J gene TRBJ2-7; 12 bases fit TRBD1. The CDR3 runs 16 residues. The germline CDR1 and CDR2 sequences are KGHSH and LQKENI. The ends lost 6 bases at V and 6 bases at J; junction bases unmatched: 12. The CDR3 DNA follows: TGTGCCAGCTCCCTTAATACCGGGACAGGGGGCCTCGAGCAGTACTTC. Encoded protein: CASSLNTGTGGLEQYF.

This clone was found a few times. The chain recombines TRBV3-1 (or the pseudogene TRBV3-2) with TRBJ2-5; 11 bases match TRBD2. Germline trimming cut 4 bases from V and 4 bases from J; bases unmatched to any gene: 5. Germline assignment: CDR1 LGHDT and CDR2 YNNKEL (reference sequence). This CDR3 has 15 residues. The CDR3 DNA sequence: TGTGCCAGCAGCCTCCTCACTAGCGGGGGAGAGACCCAGTACTTC. Translation: CASSLLTSGGETQYF.

This chain uses TRBV19 with TRBJ2-1, with TRBD2 matching 10 bases. The CDR3 is made up of 15 amino acids. Germline assignment: CDR1 LNHDA and CDR2 SQIVND (reference sequence). Trimming took 4 bases from V and 3 from J; bases not matched to a gene: 3. CDR3 in amino acids: CASSTERGGYNEQFF. In DNA form, the CDR3 reads TGTGCCAGTAGTACGGAGCGGGGGGGCTACAATGAGCAGTTCTTC.

This chain links TRBV30 with TRBJ2-7; D uncertain. The CDR3 is 11 amino acids. CDR1 and CDR2 from the germline V gene are GTSNPN and SVGIG (reference sequence). The ends were cut back, 5 bases at V and 5 bases at J, with 10 bases in the middle. The CDR3 nucleotides are TGTGCCTGGGAGGCTCGCCACGAGCAGTACTTC. Its translation is CAWEARHEQYF.